This T cell receptor beta chain was sequenced in a study of control samples from healthy donors and cancer patients. The table came from immunoSEQ multiplex PCR; TCRdb's copy has only in-frame clones and leaves some out. The sample consists of around 120,000 clones, approximately 89% of them appearing once. V was cut by 0 bases and J by 0 bases, with 10 bases left in between. The CDR3 totals 15 residues. The germline CDR1 and CDR2 sequences are SGDLS and YYNGEE. The receptor's source is a woman aged 18-29 years in good health. The chain recombines TRBV9 with TRBJ2-7; either TRBD1 or TRBD2 may fit D (6 bases each). Material: blood. The CDR3, as DNA: TGTGCCAGCAGCGTAGGATCGGGGGCCTCCTACGAGCAGTACTTC. Its translation is CASSVGSGASYEQYF.